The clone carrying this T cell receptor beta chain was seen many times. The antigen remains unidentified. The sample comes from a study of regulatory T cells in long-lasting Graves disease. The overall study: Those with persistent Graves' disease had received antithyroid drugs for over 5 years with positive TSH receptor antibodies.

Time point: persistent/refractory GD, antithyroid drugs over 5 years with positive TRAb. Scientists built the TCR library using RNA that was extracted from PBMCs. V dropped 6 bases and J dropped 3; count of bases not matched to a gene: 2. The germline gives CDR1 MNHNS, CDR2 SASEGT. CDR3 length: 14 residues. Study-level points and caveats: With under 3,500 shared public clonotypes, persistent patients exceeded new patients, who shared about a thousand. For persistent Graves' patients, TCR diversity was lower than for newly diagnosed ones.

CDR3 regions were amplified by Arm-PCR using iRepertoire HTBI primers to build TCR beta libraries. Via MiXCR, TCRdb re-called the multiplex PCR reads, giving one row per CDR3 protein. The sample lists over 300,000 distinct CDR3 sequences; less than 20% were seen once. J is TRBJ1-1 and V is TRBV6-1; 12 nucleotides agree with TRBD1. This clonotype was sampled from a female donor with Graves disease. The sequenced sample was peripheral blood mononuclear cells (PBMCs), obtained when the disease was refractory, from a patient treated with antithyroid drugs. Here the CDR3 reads CASRRDRGHTEAFF. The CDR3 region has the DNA TGTGCCAGCAGACGGGACAGGGGGCACACTGAAGCTTTCTTT.